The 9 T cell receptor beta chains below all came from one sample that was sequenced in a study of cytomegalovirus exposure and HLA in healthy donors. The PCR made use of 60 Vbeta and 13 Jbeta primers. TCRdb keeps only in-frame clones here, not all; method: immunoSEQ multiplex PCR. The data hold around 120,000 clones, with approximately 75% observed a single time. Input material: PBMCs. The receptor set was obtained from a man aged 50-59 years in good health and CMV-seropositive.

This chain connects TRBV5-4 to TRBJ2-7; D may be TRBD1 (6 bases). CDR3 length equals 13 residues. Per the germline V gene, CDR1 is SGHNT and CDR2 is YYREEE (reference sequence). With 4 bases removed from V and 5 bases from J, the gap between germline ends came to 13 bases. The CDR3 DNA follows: TGTGCCAGCAGCCTACAGGGTGCCCACGAGCAGTACTTC. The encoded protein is CASSLQGAHEQYF.

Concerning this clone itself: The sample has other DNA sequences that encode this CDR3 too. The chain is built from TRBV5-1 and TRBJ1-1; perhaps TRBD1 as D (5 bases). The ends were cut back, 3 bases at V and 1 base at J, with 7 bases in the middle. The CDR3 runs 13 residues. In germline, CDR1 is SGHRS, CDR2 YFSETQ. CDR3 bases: TGCGCCAGCAGCTCCACAGGGAACACTGAAGCTTTCTTT. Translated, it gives CASSSTGNTEAFF.

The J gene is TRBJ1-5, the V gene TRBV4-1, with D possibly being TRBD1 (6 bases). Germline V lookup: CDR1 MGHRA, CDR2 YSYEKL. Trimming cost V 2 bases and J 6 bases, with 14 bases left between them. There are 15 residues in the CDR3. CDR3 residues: CASSQRIGGSQPQHF. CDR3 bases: TGCGCCAGCAGCCAAAGAATAGGGGGTAGTCAGCCCCAGCATTTT.

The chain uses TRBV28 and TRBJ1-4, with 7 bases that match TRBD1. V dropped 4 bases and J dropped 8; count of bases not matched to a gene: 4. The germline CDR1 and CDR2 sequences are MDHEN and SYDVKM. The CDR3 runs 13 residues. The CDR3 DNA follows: TGTGCCAGCAGTTACAGGGGCCGGGAAAAACTGTTTTTT. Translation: CASSYRGREKLFF.

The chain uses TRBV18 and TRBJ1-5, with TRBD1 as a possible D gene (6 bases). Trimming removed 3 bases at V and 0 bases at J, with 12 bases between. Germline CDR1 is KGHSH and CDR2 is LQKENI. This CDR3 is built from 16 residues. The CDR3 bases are TGTGCCAGCTCACCTGGACAGCTTAATAGCAATCAGCCCCAGCATTTT. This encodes CASSPGQLNSNQPQHF.

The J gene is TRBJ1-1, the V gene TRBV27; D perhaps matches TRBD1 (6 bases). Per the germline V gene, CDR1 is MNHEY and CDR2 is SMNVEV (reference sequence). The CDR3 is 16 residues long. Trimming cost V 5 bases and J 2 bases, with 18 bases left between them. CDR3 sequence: CASSTYRVSRNTEAFF. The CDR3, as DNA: TGTGCCAGCAGTACGTACAGGGTCTCTCGAAACACTGAAGCTTTCTTT.

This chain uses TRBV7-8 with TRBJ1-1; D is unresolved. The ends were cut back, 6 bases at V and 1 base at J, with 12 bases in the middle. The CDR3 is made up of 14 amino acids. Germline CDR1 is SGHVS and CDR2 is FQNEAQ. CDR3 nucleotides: TGTGCCAGCAGGTCCGTGGGCACGAACACTGAAGCTTTCTTT. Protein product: CASRSVGTNTEAFF.

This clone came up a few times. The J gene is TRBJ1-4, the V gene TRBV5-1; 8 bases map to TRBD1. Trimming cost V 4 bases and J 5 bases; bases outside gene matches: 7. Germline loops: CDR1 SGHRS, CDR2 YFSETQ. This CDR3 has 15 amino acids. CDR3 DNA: TGCGCCAGCAGCCCACGACAGGGGTCAAATGAAAAACTGTTTTTT. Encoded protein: CASSPRQGSNEKLFF.

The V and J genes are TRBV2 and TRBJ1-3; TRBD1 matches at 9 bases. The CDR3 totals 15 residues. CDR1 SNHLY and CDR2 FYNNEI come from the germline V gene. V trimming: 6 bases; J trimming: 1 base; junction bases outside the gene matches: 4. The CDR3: CASRRGQGSGNTIYF. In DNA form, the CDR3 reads TGTGCCAGCAGGAGGGGACAGGGATCTGGAAACACCATATATTTT.